This is a list of T cell receptor beta chains from one sample in a study of blood T cell repertoires in COVID-19. Data came from immunoSEQ multiplex PCR; TCRdb stores just in-frame clones and leaves some out. The sample lists about 240,000 clones; roughly four fifths were seen once. Sequencing was carried out using peripheral blood. The receptors here all came from a woman between 70 and 85 years old with acute or convalescent COVID-19. CDR3s include the opening cysteine and the closing phenylalanine or tryptophan. The D gene is left open where the match is weak. A clone size is listed for some rows: how often the clone was seen (once, few, many), or a class if it is expanded.

d_gene: .; j_gene: TRBJ2-5; abundance: .; v_gene: TRBV7-2; CDR3aa: CASSLFPGETQYF; CDR3nt: TGTGCCAGCAGCTTATTTCCCGGAGAGACCCAGTACTTC
d_gene: .; j_gene: TRBJ1-1; abundance: once; v_gene: TRBV9; CDR3aa: CASSSVMGLKNTEAFF; CDR3nt: TGTGCCAGCAGCTCGGTTATGGGCTTGAAGAACACTGAAGCTTTCTTT
d_gene: TRBD1; j_gene: TRBJ1-3; abundance: .; v_gene: TRBV11-2; CDR3aa: CASSPGQERNTIYF; CDR3nt: TGTGCCAGCAGCCCCGGACAGGAGAGAAACACCATATATTTT
d_gene: .; j_gene: TRBJ2-6; abundance: .; v_gene: TRBV5-4; CDR3aa: CASRPGSGANVLTF; CDR3nt: TGTGCCAGCAGGCCAGGCTCTGGGGCCAACGTCCTGACTTTC
d_gene: .; j_gene: TRBJ1-5; abundance: .; v_gene: TRBV10-2; CDR3aa: CASSESGGAQPQHF; CDR3nt: TGCGCCAGCAGTGAGTCTGGAGGGGCTCAGCCCCAGCATTTT
d_gene: .; j_gene: TRBJ2-2; abundance: .; v_gene: TRBV7-9; CDR3aa: CASSLAQGTGELFF; CDR3nt: TGTGCCAGCAGCTTAGCACAGGGAACCGGGGAGCTGTTTTTT
d_gene: TRBD1; j_gene: TRBJ2-2; abundance: .; v_gene: TRBV7-2; CDR3aa: CASSFGQGGWGRAGELFF; CDR3nt: TGTGCCAGCAGCTTCGGACAGGGGGGTTGGGGCAGGGCCGGGGAGCTGTTTTTT
d_gene: TRBD2; j_gene: TRBJ2-1; abundance: .; v_gene: TRBV24-1; CDR3aa: CATSGLGGNEQFF; CDR3nt: TGTGCCACCAGTGGTTTGGGGGGGAATGAGCAGTTCTTC
d_gene: .; j_gene: TRBJ1-6; abundance: .; v_gene: TRBV12-3/TRBV12-4; CDR3aa: CASIEGDNSPLHF; CDR3nt: TGTGCCAGCATAGAGGGAGATAATTCACCCCTCCACTTT
d_gene: TRBD1; j_gene: TRBJ1-1; abundance: .; v_gene: TRBV28; CDR3aa: CASSPQGTGMNTEAFF; CDR3nt: TGTGCCAGCAGTCCCCAGGGGACAGGGATGAACACTGAAGCTTTCTTT
d_gene: TRBD1; j_gene: TRBJ2-5; abundance: .; v_gene: TRBV5-4; CDR3aa: CASRPGGVETQYF; CDR3nt: TGTGCCAGCAGACCAGGGGGCGTAGAGACCCAGTACTTC
d_gene: TRBD1; j_gene: TRBJ1-6; abundance: .; v_gene: TRBV10-1; CDR3aa: CASSEGTGNSPLHF; CDR3nt: TGCGCCAGCAGTGAAGGGACAGGGAATTCACCCCTCCACTTT
d_gene: .; j_gene: TRBJ2-7; abundance: .; v_gene: TRBV4-2; CDR3aa: CASSQGDTGNPYEQYF; CDR3nt: TGTGCCAGCAGCCAAGGGGATACAGGGAACCCCTACGAGCAGTACTTC
d_gene: TRBD2; j_gene: TRBJ2-3; abundance: .; v_gene: TRBV5-1; CDR3aa: CASTRDGLAGTDTQYF; CDR3nt: TGCGCCAGCACTCGAGACGGACTAGCGGGGACAGATACGCAGTATTTT
d_gene: TRBD1; j_gene: TRBJ1-2; abundance: .; v_gene: TRBV29-1; CDR3aa: CSGTGGYGYTF; CDR3nt: TGCAGCGGGACAGGGGGCTATGGCTACACCTTC
d_gene: .; j_gene: TRBJ2-5; abundance: .; v_gene: TRBV9; CDR3aa: CASSVSSGGALLETQYF; CDR3nt: TGTGCCAGCAGCGTAAGCTCAGGCGGGGCCCTTTTAGAGACCCAGTACTTC
d_gene: .; j_gene: TRBJ1-1; abundance: .; v_gene: TRBV4-3; CDR3aa: CASSQDRVPNTEAFF; CDR3nt: TGCGCCAGCAGCCAAGACAGGGTTCCGAACACTGAAGCTTTCTTT
d_gene: .; j_gene: TRBJ1-5; abundance: .; v_gene: TRBV6-2/TRBV6-3; CDR3aa: CASSYRADSFSNQPQHF; CDR3nt: TGTGCCAGCAGTTACAGGGCGGACTCTTTTAGCAATCAGCCCCAGCATTTT
d_gene: .; j_gene: TRBJ2-5; abundance: .; v_gene: TRBV5-1; CDR3aa: CASSLGGPPETQYF; CDR3nt: TGCGCCAGCAGCTTGGGGGGCCCGCCAGAGACCCAGTACTTC
d_gene: TRBD1; j_gene: TRBJ1-3; abundance: once; v_gene: TRBV27; CDR3aa: CASSLSGGGFGNTIYF; CDR3nt: TGTGCCAGCAGTTTAAGTGGAGGGGGCTTTGGAAACACCATATATTTT
d_gene: .; j_gene: TRBJ1-2; abundance: .; v_gene: TRBV28; CDR3aa: CASSLLQDSGYTF; CDR3nt: TGTGCCAGCAGTTTATTGCAGGACAGTGGCTACACCTTC
d_gene: .; j_gene: TRBJ1-2; abundance: .; v_gene: TRBV6-2/TRBV6-3; CDR3aa: CASSYPTGYGYTF; CDR3nt: TGTGCCAGCAGTTACCCTACGGGTTATGGCTACACCTTC
d_gene: .; j_gene: TRBJ1-1; abundance: .; v_gene: TRBV2; CDR3aa: CATADRNTEAFF; CDR3nt: TGTGCCACCGCAGACAGGAACACTGAAGCTTTCTTT
d_gene: .; j_gene: TRBJ1-4; abundance: .; v_gene: TRBV27; CDR3aa: CASGEKPGREKLFF; CDR3nt: TGTGCCAGCGGGGAGAAACCGGGCCGTGAAAAACTGTTTTTT
d_gene: TRBD2; j_gene: TRBJ2-7; abundance: once; v_gene: TRBV19; CDR3aa: CASSNRRGWGGLDSNSYEQYF; CDR3nt: TGTGCCAGTAGTAATCGGCGAGGATGGGGGGGACTCGATTCAAACTCCTACGAGCAGTACTTC
d_gene: .; j_gene: TRBJ1-2; abundance: .; v_gene: TRBV27; CDR3aa: CASSPSSGGRYGYTF; CDR3nt: TGTGCCAGCAGTCCTTCCTCCGGGGGACGCTATGGCTACACCTTC
d_gene: .; j_gene: TRBJ2-2; abundance: .; v_gene: TRBV1; CDR3aa: CTSSRNGGAPGELFF; CDR3nt: TGCACCAGCAGCCGGAACGGGGGGGCCCCCGGGGAGCTGTTTTTT
d_gene: .; j_gene: TRBJ1-1; abundance: once; v_gene: TRBV3-1/TRBV3-2; CDR3aa: CASSQGLENTEAFF; CDR3nt: TGTGCCAGCAGCCAAGGACTGGAGAACACTGAAGCTTTCTTT
d_gene: .; j_gene: TRBJ1-6; abundance: .; v_gene: TRBV5-4; CDR3aa: CASSGGGRTNSPLHF; CDR3nt: TGTGCCAGCAGCGGGGGGGGCAGAACCAATTCACCCCTCCACTTT
d_gene: TRBD2; j_gene: TRBJ2-5; abundance: .; v_gene: TRBV7-2; CDR3aa: CASSTSGGQETQYF; CDR3nt: TGTGCCAGCAGCACTAGCGGGGGGCAGGAGACCCAGTACTTC
d_gene: .; j_gene: TRBJ1-4; abundance: .; v_gene: TRBV11-2; CDR3aa: CASSLSQGSNEKLFF; CDR3nt: TGTGCCAGCAGCTTATCTCAGGGTTCGAATGAAAAACTGTTTTTT
d_gene: .; j_gene: TRBJ1-1; abundance: .; v_gene: TRBV10-3; CDR3aa: CAISEKEMGNTEAFF; CDR3nt: TGTGCCATCAGTGAGAAGGAGATGGGGAACACTGAAGCTTTCTTT
d_gene: TRBD2; j_gene: TRBJ2-5; abundance: .; v_gene: TRBV5-1; CDR3aa: CAPSATGTSGGAGQETQYF; CDR3nt: TGCGCCCCCAGCGCAACCGGGACTAGCGGGGGGGCCGGCCAAGAGACCCAGTACTTC
d_gene: .; j_gene: TRBJ2-1; abundance: .; v_gene: TRBV21-1; CDR3aa: CASSFREGLADEQFF; CDR3nt: TGTGCCAGCAGCTTCCGTGAGGGACTGGCGGATGAGCAGTTCTTC
d_gene: .; j_gene: TRBJ1-6; abundance: .; v_gene: TRBV5-1; CDR3aa: CASSLMGSGTINSPLHF; CDR3nt: TGCGCCAGCAGCTTGATGGGCAGTGGGACTATTAATTCACCCCTCCACTTT
d_gene: .; j_gene: TRBJ2-5; abundance: .; v_gene: TRBV15; CDR3aa: CATSRVGGKEETQYF; CDR3nt: TGTGCCACCAGCAGAGTTGGAGGGAAGGAGGAGACCCAGTACTTC
d_gene: .; j_gene: TRBJ2-1; abundance: few; v_gene: TRBV7-9; CDR3aa: CASSLARYFSSYNEQFF; CDR3nt: TGTGCCAGCAGCTTAGCACGTTACTTTTCCTCCTACAATGAGCAGTTCTTC
d_gene: TRBD1; j_gene: TRBJ1-6; abundance: .; v_gene: TRBV5-4; CDR3aa: CASSSGTAYNSPLHF; CDR3nt: TGTGCCAGCAGTTCAGGGACAGCGTATAATTCACCCCTCCACTTT
d_gene: TRBD1; j_gene: TRBJ2-5; abundance: .; v_gene: TRBV10-3; CDR3aa: CAIRRGTGGEETQYF; CDR3nt: TGTGCCATCAGGAGGGGGACAGGGGGAGAAGAGACCCAGTACTTC
d_gene: TRBD1; j_gene: TRBJ1-2; abundance: .; v_gene: TRBV28; CDR3aa: CASANRGGYGYTF; CDR3nt: TGTGCCAGCGCAAACAGGGGTGGCTATGGCTACACCTTC
d_gene: TRBD1; j_gene: TRBJ2-3; abundance: few; v_gene: TRBV15; CDR3aa: CATSRQGAAADTQYF; CDR3nt: TGTGCCACCAGCAGACAGGGGGCTGCCGCAGATACGCAGTATTTT
d_gene: TRBD1; j_gene: TRBJ2-2; abundance: .; v_gene: TRBV23-1; CDR3aa: CASSQRDREDPPGELFF; CDR3nt: TGCGCCAGCAGTCAAAGAGACAGGGAAGACCCTCCCGGGGAGCTGTTTTTT
d_gene: .; j_gene: TRBJ1-3; abundance: few; v_gene: TRBV3-1/TRBV3-2; CDR3aa: CASSQGTDANTIYF; CDR3nt: TGTGCCAGCAGCCAAGGAACAGATGCAAACACCATATATTTT
d_gene: .; j_gene: TRBJ1-5; abundance: .; v_gene: TRBV24-1; CDR3aa: CATSEVGNSQPQHF; CDR3nt: TGTGCCACCAGTGAGGTTGGAAACAGTCAGCCCCAGCATTTT
d_gene: .; j_gene: TRBJ1-2; abundance: .; v_gene: TRBV7-2; CDR3aa: CASSLDYNDYGYTF; CDR3nt: TGTGCCAGCAGCTTAGATTACAACGACTATGGCTACACCTTC
d_gene: .; j_gene: TRBJ2-7; abundance: .; v_gene: TRBV14; CDR3aa: CASSQEQYEQYF; CDR3nt: TGTGCCAGCAGCCAAGAACAGTACGAGCAGTACTTC
d_gene: TRBD1; j_gene: TRBJ2-5; abundance: .; v_gene: TRBV5-1; CDR3aa: CASSLLTGEETQYF; CDR3nt: TGCGCCAGCAGCTTGCTGACAGGGGAAGAGACCCAGTACTTC
d_gene: .; j_gene: TRBJ1-1; abundance: .; v_gene: TRBV2; CDR3aa: CASRLLNTEAFF; CDR3nt: TGTGCCAGCAGACTTTTGAACACTGAAGCTTTCTTT
d_gene: .; j_gene: TRBJ1-2; abundance: .; v_gene: TRBV19; CDR3aa: CASSIQVANYGYTF; CDR3nt: TGTGCCAGTAGTATCCAGGTAGCTAACTATGGCTACACCTTC
d_gene: TRBD1; j_gene: TRBJ2-3; abundance: .; v_gene: TRBV12-5; CDR3aa: CASGLGAGGWTDTQYF; CDR3nt: TGTGCTAGTGGTTTGGGCGCAGGGGGCTGGACAGATACGCAGTATTTT
d_gene: TRBD1; j_gene: TRBJ1-1; abundance: .; v_gene: TRBV7-8; CDR3aa: CASSPLGGQIYTEAFF; CDR3nt: TGTGCCAGCAGCCCCCTTGGGGGACAGATATACACTGAAGCTTTCTTT
d_gene: TRBD1; j_gene: TRBJ2-1; abundance: .; v_gene: TRBV7-9; CDR3aa: CASSPGTGIANEQFF; CDR3nt: TGTGCCAGCAGCCCCGGGACAGGGATCGCCAATGAGCAGTTCTTC
d_gene: .; j_gene: TRBJ1-1; abundance: few; v_gene: TRBV4-3; CDR3aa: CASSQGAGNTEAFF; CDR3nt: TGCGCCAGCAGCCAAGGGGCAGGAAACACTGAAGCTTTCTTT
d_gene: .; j_gene: TRBJ1-5; abundance: .; v_gene: TRBV15; CDR3aa: CATSRAGGSNQPQHF; CDR3nt: TGTGCCACCAGCAGAGCCGGAGGGAGCAATCAGCCCCAGCATTTT
d_gene: .; j_gene: TRBJ2-2; abundance: few; v_gene: TRBV7-8; CDR3aa: CASRPGPNTGELFF; CDR3nt: TGTGCCAGCAGACCGGGTCCGAACACCGGGGAGCTGTTTTTT